The clone carrying this T cell receptor beta chain was seen more than once but under ten times. Its antigen is currently unknown. The data stem from a study of T cell clonality in common variable immunodeficiency. Study outcomes and limitations: CVID subjects had higher TCRbeta clonality than healthy controls, most marked in about a third. Repertoire-complication correlations in CVID were limited by patient heterogeneity. Reportedly, TCR beta sequences from common variable immunodeficiency showed fewer deletions and N-nucleotide insertions.

Equal genomic DNA amounts from CVID and control samples were sequenced. Method: immunoSEQ multiplex PCR; TCRdb's copy keeps in-frame clones and lacks some. The sample shows about 23,000 clones, none of them appearing just once. Sequenced material: peripheral blood mononuclear cells. The sequence was obtained from a human donor with common variable immunodeficiency.

The CDR3 is CSARPDSYGYTF. CDR3 DNA (partial): TGCAGTGCTAGACCAGACAGCTATGGC. This rearrangement joins TRBV20-1 to TRBJ1-2, with a weak D call TRBD1 (5 bases). The observed sequence ends 3 residues before the CDR3 terminus, with the missing tail filled in from the germline J gene. Deletions cut 2 bases from V and 4 bases from J, with 8 bases between. The germline V gene has CDR1 DFQATT and CDR2 SNEGSKA (reference sequence). The CDR3 spans 12 residues.